These T cell receptor beta chains were read from a single sample in a study of tumor-infiltrating lymphocytes in primary liver carcinoma. TCRdb called the multiplex PCR reads again in MiXCR, with one record for every CDR3 protein. The table has 90,000 to 100,000 distinct CDR3 sequences, approximately 68% seen once; the top ten hold more than 8%. The specimen was liver tumor tissue from sampling region 5. Receptor source: a woman aged 55-75 years with primary liver carcinoma and hepatitis B virus infection. The CDR3 runs from the conserved cysteine through the conserved F or W. The D gene is left open where the match is weak. Clone size is stated in some rows and not others, as once, few, many or a class when expanded.

v_call	clone_size	j_call	d_call	cdr3_nt	cdr3_aa
TRBV5-1	few	TRBJ1-1	.	TGCGCCAGCAGTCGAATAGGGGGCACTGAAGCTTTCTTT	CASSRIGGTEAFF
TRBV20-1	.	TRBJ2-7	.	TGCAGTGCTACAACCCTACACTCCTACGAGCAGTACTTC	CSATTLHSYEQYF
TRBV28	.	TRBJ2-7	.	TGTGCCAGCACCCGGGACGGCCTATACGAGCTGTACTTC	CASTRDGLYELYF
TRBV4-1	.	TRBJ1-4	.	TGCGCCAGCATCCAAGGATCGACAGAGGTTGAAAAACTGTTTTTT	CASIQGSTEVEKLFF
TRBV6-5	many	TRBJ2-2	.	TGTGCCAGCAATAAAATTCCGGACAGCACCGGGGAGCTGTTTTTT	CASNKIPDSTGELFF
TRBV4-2	few	TRBJ2-1	TRBD2	TGTACCAGCAGCCAAGAGTGGGGACTAGCGGGAAGCAATGGGCAGTTCTTC	CTSSQEWGLAGSNGQFF
TRBV28	.	TRBJ1-2	.	TGTGCCAGCAGTTTGCGGGGGGACGGGCGTCGCTACACCTTC	CASSLRGDGRRYTF
TRBV20-1	.	TRBJ1-4	.	TGCAGTGCTAGAGATCTCACCGGGGCTAATGAAAAACTGTTTTTT	CSARDLTGANEKLFF
TRBV2	few	TRBJ1-5	.	TGTGCCAGCAGAGAAAGACCTCAGGGGAATCAGCCCCAGCATTTT	CASRERPQGNQPQHF
TRBV29-1	many	TRBJ2-3	.	TGCAGCGGGAGGGGGGTCCTCTATAGCACAGATACGCAGTATTTT	CSGRGVLYSTDTQYF
TRBV12-3/TRBV12-4	many	TRBJ1-1	.	TGTGCCAGCAGTCCCCTAAGGGACACTGAAGCTTTCTTT	CASSPLRDTEAFF
TRBV6-1	many	TRBJ1-2	.	TGTGCCAGCAGTGAAGAGAGGGGGGCCTATGGCTACACCTTC	CASSEERGAYGYTF
TRBV28	many	TRBJ2-6	TRBD1	TGTGCCACCATGGGACAGCGCTCTGGGGCCAACGTCCTGACTTTC	CATMGQRSGANVLTF
TRBV11-3	.	TRBJ2-1	TRBD2	TGTGCCAGCAGCTTAGGAACTAGCGGAAATGAGCAGTTCTTC	CASSLGTSGNEQFF
TRBV5-1	.	TRBJ1-1	.	TGCGCCAGCAGCTTGGTAGGAGTGGGCACTGAAGCTTTCTTT	CASSLVGVGTEAFF
TRBV7-9	many	TRBJ2-7	.	TGTGCCAGCAGCTTAGCCGACTACGAGCAGTACTTC	CASSLADYEQYF
TRBV6-1	.	TRBJ2-1	.	TGTGCCAGCCTCTCCTCTCCTGACAAACATTGTGATGAGCAGTTCTTC	CASLSSPDKHCDEQFF
TRBV5-4	many	TRBJ2-1	.	TGTGCCAGCAGCTGGGGGACCCAGACCCTCTACAATGAGCAGTTCTTC	CASSWGTQTLYNEQFF
TRBV2	many	TRBJ2-5	.	TGTGCCAGCAGCTTAGTGGACTTC	CASSLVDF
TRBV2	once	TRBJ2-2	.	TGTGCCAGCAAAGTTGGGCTAGCGCTGAACACCGGGGAGCTGTTTTTT	CASKVGLALNTGELFF
TRBV6-6	many	TRBJ1-1	.	TGTGCCAGCATCGACCACAGCGGCCTGGGTTTGGGCACTGAAGCTTTCTTT	CASIDHSGLGLGTEAFF
TRBV6-5	many	TRBJ2-7	TRBD1	TGTGCCAGCAGTCCCTACAGGGGGCCATCCTACGAGCAGTACTTC	CASSPYRGPSYEQYF
TRBV2	.	TRBJ2-5	TRBD2	TGTGCCAACAGTGGGTCTATAGCGGGAGAGACCCAGTACTTC	CANSGSIAGETQYF
TRBV11-1	.	TRBJ2-7	.	TGTACCAGGCGCTTAGACAGGAAAGAGCAGTACTTC	CTRRLDRKEQYF
TRBV29-1	.	TRBJ2-1	.	TGCAGCGTTGAAAGGGGGTTCGATGAGCGGTTTTTC	CSVERGFDERFF
TRBV28	many	TRBJ2-7	TRBD1	TGTGCCAGCAGGGAAGGACAGGGGGCTTTGAACGAGCAGTACTTC	CASREGQGALNEQYF
TRBV6-5	.	TRBJ2-1	.	TGTGCCAGCAGTCCGGGACTCTCTAGGAATGGGGAATTCTTC	CASSPGLSRNGEFF
TRBV11-2	few	TRBJ1-2	.	TGTGCCAGCAGCTTAGTGGCAGGGGATGGCTACACCTTC	CASSLVAGDGYTF
TRBV30	.	TRBJ2-3	TRBD2	TGTGCCTGGAGTGTGGGTAGCGGGAGACAAGATACGCAGTATTTT	CAWSVGSGRQDTQYF
TRBV29-1	.	TRBJ2-2	TRBD1	TGCAGCGTCACCGGGACAGTGAATACCGGGGAGCTGGTTTTT	CSVTGTVNTGELVF
TRBV20-1	few	TRBJ1-5	.	TGCAGTGCTAGAGAGGGGGAATACAATCAGCCCCAGCATTTT	CSAREGEYNQPQHF
TRBV11-2	medium-sized	TRBJ2-7	.	TGTGCCAGCAGCTTTCAGACACTCCGGGGCGAGCAGTACTTC	CASSFQTLRGEQYF
TRBV7-8	.	TRBJ1-5	TRBD1	TGTGCCAGCAGCTTATCAGGGGGATCGGGCAATCAGCCCCAGCGTTTT	CASSLSGGSGNQPQRF
TRBV11-3	once	TRBJ2-1	.	TGTGCCAGCAGCTTAGGTCCGGGGGAGTGGGGTGACGATGAGCAGTTCTTC	CASSLGPGEWGDDEQFF
TRBV6-1	many	TRBJ2-5	.	TGTGCCAGCGCTCAAGGGTCCAAAGAGACCCAGTACTTC	CASAQGSKETQYF
TRBV19	few	TRBJ1-4	.	TGTGCCAGTAGGCGGACAGCTGCAACTAATGAAAAACTGTTTTTT	CASRRTAATNEKLFF
TRBV6-1	many	TRBJ2-1	TRBD2	TGTGCCAGCTCCGAGCGGGGGAGCTCCTACAATGAGCAGTTCTTC	CASSERGSSYNEQFF
TRBV15	few	TRBJ2-1	.	TGTGCCACCAGCTCCATAGAAACTAGTCTCCATGAGCAGTTCTTC	CATSSIETSLHEQFF
TRBV4-1	.	TRBJ1-5	.	TGCGCCAACAGCCGTCAAGATAATCAGCGCCAGCATTTT	CANSRQDNQRQHF
TRBV7-9	few	TRBJ2-3	.	TGTGCCAGCAGCTTAGCGCCGGGCGGCAGCACAGATACGCAGTATTTT	CASSLAPGGSTDTQYF
TRBV10-3	many	TRBJ1-4	.	TGTGCCATCAGTGAATCTGGGGGTGAAAAACTGTTTTTT	CAISESGGEKLFF
TRBV6-1	.	TRBJ2-1	TRBD1	TGTGCCAGCAGTGATCCATCAGGGGGTGGGTACAATGAGCATTTCTTC	CASSDPSGGGYNEHFF
TRBV15	few	TRBJ2-7	.	TGTGCCACCAGCAGAGATACGCAGGGAAGAAAGTACTTC	CATSRDTQGRKYF
TRBV12-3/TRBV12-4	few	TRBJ2-7	.	TGTGCCAGCAGCCCGGACCCATGGGAGCAGCACTTC	CASSPDPWEQHF
TRBV30	many	TRBJ2-5	TRBD2	TGTGCCTGGAGTAGGACTAGCAGACACCAAGAGACCCAGTACTTC	CAWSRTSRHQETQYF
TRBV7-9	.	TRBJ2-1	.	TGTGCCAGCAGCTCAGGTGGGCGCGGAAGCTCCTACAATGAGCAGTTCTTC	CASSSGGRGSSYNEQFF
TRBV11-3	.	TRBJ2-3	TRBD1	TGTGTCAGCAGCCAGCGGTCCGGGACAGTGGCTAGCACAGATACGCAGTATTTT	CVSSQRSGTVASTDTQYF
TRBV28	few	TRBJ2-5	TRBD2	TGTGCCAGCACCCAGGGACTAGCGGGGATAGAGACCCAGTACTTC	CASTQGLAGIETQYF
TRBV7-9	.	TRBJ1-2	.	TGTGCCAGCAGCTTAGCGGGTACACGCTACACCTTC	CASSLAGTRYTF
TRBV11-2	once	TRBJ2-5	.	TGTGCCAGCAGCTTAGCCCCGCTCCAGAGCCGGTACTTC	CASSLAPLQSRYF
TRBV11-1	.	TRBJ2-5	.	TGTGCCAGCAGCTTACAGTACCAAGAGGCCCAATACTTC	CASSLQYQEAQYF
TRBV12-3/TRBV12-4	.	TRBJ1-2	.	TGTGCCAGTACCCCAAGCGGGGGTGGAGGCTTGTTTGACTACACCTTC	CASTPSGGGGLFDYTF
TRBV29-1	.	TRBJ2-7	.	TGCAGCGTCCAGAATAGGGGCAGTTATTACAAGCACTACTTC	CSVQNRGSYYKHYF